This T cell receptor beta chain was observed in a study of identical twins listed by TCRdb under 2016. For context, the study as a whole: To test whether fetal clonotypes persist, this study deep-sequenced TCR alpha and beta repertoires from monozygotic twins, from unrelated adults of various ages, and from cord blood. To rule out contamination, the twin experiments were replicated at different times with different library preparation protocols.

General findings and caveats noted by the study authors: Compared with coincidental sharing between unrelated individuals, out-of-frame TCR alpha sequences shared between twins had an excess of sequences with low generation probability. The excess sharing between twins in beta out-of-frame sequences was weaker because fewer shared sequences reduced the signal-to-noise ratio. Because the same donors could not be followed over many years, the conclusions depended on cross-sectional statistical analysis. Fewer insertions were carried by abundant cord blood beta clonotypes, a similar but weaker trend appeared in young adult naive repertoires, and no such trend appeared in memory repertoires. Zero-insertion analyses could be partly confounded by invariant T cells such as MAIT and iNKT, although diverse VJ usage argued against such confounding for most clonotypes. In monozygotic twins, recombination models systematically underestimated out-of-frame TCR alpha sharing, but the models matched the sharing seen between unrelated individuals.

The protocol used for the library was 5' RACE. Sequencing relied on an Illumina HiSeq 2000. A universal primer binding site was added through template switching, and the final cDNA carried a unique molecular identifier so that TCR cDNA molecules could be counted accurately. First-strand cDNA for TCR alpha and beta chains was synthesized from specific primers in the conserved constant-segment region. To control for contamination, every cDNA library carried two barcodes: a SMART-Mk sample barcode plus Illumina barcodes. TruSeq adapter sequences along with Illumina sample barcodes were introduced in two successive PCR steps. Sequencing of the TCR alpha and beta cDNA libraries was done on the Illumina HiSeq platform using custom primers. From the authors' description of their analysis: MiGEC was used to process raw reads and extract unique molecular identifiers, and MiXCR was used to find CDR3 positions. For each individual, recombination models were inferred using an EM algorithm with the repgenHMM and IGoR tools. The tcR package in R was used for shared clonotype analysis, with sharing normalized by the product of cloneset sizes. To study raw recombination free of thymic and clonal selection effects, out-of-frame nonproductive sequences were analyzed. TCRdb reworked the public reads: Q25 trimming with fastp, MiXCR clone assembly, productive beta chains retained. Each record represents a unique CDR3 protein, reported with the most common genes and DNA among its rows. None of the V and J calls come from the authors' own analysis; TCRdb made them. Counted in this sample were hundreds of thousands of distinct CDR3 sequences; roughly 12% of them appeared once. Under 2% of the sample is held by the ten biggest clonotypes.

V is shortened by 4 bases, J by 5 bases, and the region joining them spans 9 bases. From the cysteine up to the phenylalanine, the CDR3 has a length of 12 residues. Only the CDR3 part of the read is kept: 36 bases, read in frame from the first base. Per the germline V gene, SQVTM is the CDR1 and ANQGSEA is the CDR2. This clonotype was observed a few times. The specificity of this receptor is unknown. Per-nucleotide qualities are absent, and no much larger clonotype sits a single base away. Every donor in the study was a healthy Caucasian. The twin cohort comprised three pairs of female monozygotic twins, all aged about 18 to 30 years. Peripheral blood mononuclear cells were the source from which RNA for the TCR libraries was isolated. These data were also reused for a study on yellow fever vaccine responses in identical twins. The second study's authors report: The T cell response to vaccination in identical twins was reported by the authors to appear partly convergent and partly personalized. In identical twins, the study followed T cell clones that responded to the vaccine with precision.

The V gene is TRBV29-1 and the J gene is TRBJ2-4; the D region possibly corresponds to TRBD1 (5 bases align). The TCR comes from a woman between 18 and 30 years old in good health. The sequencing sample was made of PBMCs. Read as DNA, the sequence is TGCAGCGTTGGCCAGGGTGAAAACATTCAGTACTTC. It translates as CSVGQGENIQYF.